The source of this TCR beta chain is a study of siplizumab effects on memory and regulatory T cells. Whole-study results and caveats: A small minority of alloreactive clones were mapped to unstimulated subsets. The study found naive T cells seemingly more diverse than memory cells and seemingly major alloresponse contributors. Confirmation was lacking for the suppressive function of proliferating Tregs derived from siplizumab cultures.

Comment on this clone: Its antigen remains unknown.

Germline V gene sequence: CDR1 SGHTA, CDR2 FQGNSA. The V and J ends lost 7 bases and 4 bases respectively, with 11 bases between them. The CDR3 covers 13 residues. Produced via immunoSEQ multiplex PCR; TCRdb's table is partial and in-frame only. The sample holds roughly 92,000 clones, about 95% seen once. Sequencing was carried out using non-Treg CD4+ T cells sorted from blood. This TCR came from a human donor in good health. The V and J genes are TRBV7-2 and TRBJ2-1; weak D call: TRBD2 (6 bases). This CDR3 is CASKASEYNEQFF. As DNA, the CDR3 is TGTGCCAGCAAGGCTAGCGAATACAATGAGCAGTTCTTC.